This T cell receptor beta chain was retrieved from a study of cytomegalovirus exposure and HLA in healthy donors. Whole-study results and caveats: As a later analysis showed, a missense DCLRE1C variant was linked to trimming of TCR beta V- and J-genes.

Details on this clone: The antigen is not known.

CDR1 is MNHNS, CDR2 SASEGT, per germline. The CDR3 is 11 amino acids. V was shortened by 6 bases and J by 5 bases, with 7 bases between the two germline ends. The PCR used 60 Vbeta and 13 Jbeta primers. Using immunoSEQ multiplex PCR, the repertoire was profiled, and TCRdb retains in-frame clones only, with some absent. The sample has approximately 84,000 clones; about 75% are singletons. Sequencing was carried out using PBMCs. The chain recombines TRBV6-1 with TRBJ2-5; D is unresolved. This clonotype was sampled from a middle-aged man in good health and CMV-seronegative. This chain's CDR3 is CASRPGETQYF. CDR3 nucleotide sequence: TGTGCCAGCAGACCCGGGGAGACCCAGTACTTC.